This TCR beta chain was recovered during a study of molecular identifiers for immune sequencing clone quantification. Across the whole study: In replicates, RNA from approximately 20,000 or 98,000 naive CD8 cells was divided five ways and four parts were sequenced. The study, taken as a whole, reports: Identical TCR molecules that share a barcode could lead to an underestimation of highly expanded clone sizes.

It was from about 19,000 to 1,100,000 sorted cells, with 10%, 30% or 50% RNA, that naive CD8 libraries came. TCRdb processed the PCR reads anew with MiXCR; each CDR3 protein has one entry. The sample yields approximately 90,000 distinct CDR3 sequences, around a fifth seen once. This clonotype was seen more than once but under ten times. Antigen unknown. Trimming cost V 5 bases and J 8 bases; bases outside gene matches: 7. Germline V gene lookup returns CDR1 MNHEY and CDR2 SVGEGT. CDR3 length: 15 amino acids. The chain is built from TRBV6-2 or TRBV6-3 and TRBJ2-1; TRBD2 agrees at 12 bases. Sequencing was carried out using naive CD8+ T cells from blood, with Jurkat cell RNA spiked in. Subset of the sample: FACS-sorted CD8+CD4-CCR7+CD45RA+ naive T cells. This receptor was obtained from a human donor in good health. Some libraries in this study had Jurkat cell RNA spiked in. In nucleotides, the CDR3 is TGTGCCAGCAGTGCGCCGACTAGCGGGAGCTATGAGCAGTTCTTC. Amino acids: CASSAPTSGSYEQFF.